This entry concerns a single TCR beta chain. This sample stems from a study of shared clonotypes between healthy human individuals. Between the trimmed V and J ends, which lost 1 base and 3 bases, there was a span of 14 bases. CDR3 length: 16 residues. In germline, CDR1 is LNHDA, CDR2 SQIVND (reference sequence). Produced via immunoSEQ multiplex PCR; TCRdb's table is partial and in-frame only. The top ten hold roughly 0.39% of the sample, which has some 2,500,000 clones, 90% to 95% seen once. The sequenced sample was naive CD4+ T cells from PBMCs. Subset of the sample: CD45RA+ positively selected. The chain joins TRBV19 to TRBJ2-3, with D hard to call. The clonotype comes from a man aged 18 to 29 in good health. Some clones in this sample may be carry-over from other donors' samples. The CDR3 nucleotides are TGTGCCAGTAGTATAGTCGGCTGGGTGGAGACAGATACGCAGTATTTT. It translates to CASSIVGWVETDTQYF.